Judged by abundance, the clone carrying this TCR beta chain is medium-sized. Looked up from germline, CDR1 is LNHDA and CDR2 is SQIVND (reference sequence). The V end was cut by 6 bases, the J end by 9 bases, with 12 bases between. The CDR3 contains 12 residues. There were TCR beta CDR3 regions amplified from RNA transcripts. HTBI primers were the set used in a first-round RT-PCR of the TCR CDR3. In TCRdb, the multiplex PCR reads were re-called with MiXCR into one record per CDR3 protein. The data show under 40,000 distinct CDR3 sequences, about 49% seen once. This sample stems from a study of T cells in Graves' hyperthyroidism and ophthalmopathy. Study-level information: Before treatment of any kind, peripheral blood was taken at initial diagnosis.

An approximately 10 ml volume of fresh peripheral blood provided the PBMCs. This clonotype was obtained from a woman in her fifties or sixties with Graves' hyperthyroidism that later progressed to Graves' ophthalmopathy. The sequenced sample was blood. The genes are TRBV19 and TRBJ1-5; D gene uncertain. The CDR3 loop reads CASSNTPWPQHF. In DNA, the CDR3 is TGTGCCAGTAGCAACACTCCCTGGCCCCAGCATTTT.